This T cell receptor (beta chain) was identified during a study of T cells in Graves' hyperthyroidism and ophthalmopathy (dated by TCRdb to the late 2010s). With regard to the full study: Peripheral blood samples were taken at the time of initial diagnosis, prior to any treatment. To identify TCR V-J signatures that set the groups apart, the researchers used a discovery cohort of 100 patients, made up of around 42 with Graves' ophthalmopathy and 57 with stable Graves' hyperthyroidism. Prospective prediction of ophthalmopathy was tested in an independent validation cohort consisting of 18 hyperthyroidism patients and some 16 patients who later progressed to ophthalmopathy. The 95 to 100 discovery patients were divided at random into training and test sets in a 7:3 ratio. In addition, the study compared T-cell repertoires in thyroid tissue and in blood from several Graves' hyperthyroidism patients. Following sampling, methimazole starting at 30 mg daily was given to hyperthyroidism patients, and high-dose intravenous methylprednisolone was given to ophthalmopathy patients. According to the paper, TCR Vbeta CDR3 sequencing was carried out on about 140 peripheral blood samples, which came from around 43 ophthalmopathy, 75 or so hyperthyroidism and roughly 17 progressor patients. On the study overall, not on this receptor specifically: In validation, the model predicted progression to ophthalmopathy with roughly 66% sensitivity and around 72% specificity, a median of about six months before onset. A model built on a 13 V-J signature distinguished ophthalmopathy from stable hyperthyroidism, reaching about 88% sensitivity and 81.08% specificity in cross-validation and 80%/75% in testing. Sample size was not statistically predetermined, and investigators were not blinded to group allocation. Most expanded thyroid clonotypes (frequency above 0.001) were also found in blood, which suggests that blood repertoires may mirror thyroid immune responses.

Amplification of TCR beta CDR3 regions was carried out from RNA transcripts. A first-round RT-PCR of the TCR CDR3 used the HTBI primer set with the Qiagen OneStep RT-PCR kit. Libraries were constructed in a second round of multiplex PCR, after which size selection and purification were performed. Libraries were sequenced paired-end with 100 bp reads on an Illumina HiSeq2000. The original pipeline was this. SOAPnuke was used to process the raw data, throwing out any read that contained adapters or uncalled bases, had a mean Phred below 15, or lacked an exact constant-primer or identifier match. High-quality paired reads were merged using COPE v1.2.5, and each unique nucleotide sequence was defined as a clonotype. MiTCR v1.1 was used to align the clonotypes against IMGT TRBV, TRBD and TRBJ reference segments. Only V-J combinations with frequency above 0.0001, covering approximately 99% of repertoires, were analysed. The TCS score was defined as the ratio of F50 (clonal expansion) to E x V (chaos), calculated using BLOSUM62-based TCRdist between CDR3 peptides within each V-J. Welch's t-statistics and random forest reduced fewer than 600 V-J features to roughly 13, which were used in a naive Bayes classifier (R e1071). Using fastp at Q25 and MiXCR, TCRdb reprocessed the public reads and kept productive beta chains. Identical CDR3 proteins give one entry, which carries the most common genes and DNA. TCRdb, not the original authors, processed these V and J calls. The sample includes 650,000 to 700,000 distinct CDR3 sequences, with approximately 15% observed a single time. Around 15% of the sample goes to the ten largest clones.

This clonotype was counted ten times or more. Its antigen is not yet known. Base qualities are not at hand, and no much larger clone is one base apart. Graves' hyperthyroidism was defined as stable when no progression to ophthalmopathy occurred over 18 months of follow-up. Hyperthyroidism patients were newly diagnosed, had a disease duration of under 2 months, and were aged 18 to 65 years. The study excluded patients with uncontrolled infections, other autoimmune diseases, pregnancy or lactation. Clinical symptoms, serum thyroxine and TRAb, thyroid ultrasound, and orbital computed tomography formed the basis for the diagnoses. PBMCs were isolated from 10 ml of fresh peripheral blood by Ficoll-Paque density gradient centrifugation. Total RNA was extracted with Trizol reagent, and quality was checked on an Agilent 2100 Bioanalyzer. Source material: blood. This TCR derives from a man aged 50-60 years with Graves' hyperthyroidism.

CDR3 loop: CASRPGLAGVLAKNIQYF. The DNA reads TGTGCCAGCAGGCCGGGACTAGCGGGGGTACTAGCCAAAAACATTCAGTACTTC. Here the chain combines TRBV2 and TRBJ2-4; 14 bases in the middle match TRBD2. CDR1 and CDR2 are read off the germline V gene as SNHLY and FYNNEI. Its CDR3 holds 18 amino acids, cysteine through phenylalanine. Of the read, only the CDR3 DNA is kept; its 54 bases are in frame from base 1. V is pruned by 6 bases and J by 0 bases, leaving 7 bases of the junction without a gene match.